These T cell receptor beta chains were read from a single sample in a study of blood T cell repertoires in COVID-19. Method: immunoSEQ multiplex PCR; TCRdb's copy keeps in-frame clones and lacks some. The data contain approximately 270,000 clones, roughly 83% of them seen just once; the ten biggest clones take up 8.9%. Sequencing input: peripheral blood. These receptors came from an elderly man with acute or convalescent COVID-19. The CDR3 runs from the conserved cysteine through the conserved F or W. Each record gives: V gene, J gene, CDR3 protein.

v_gene: TRBV18; j_gene: TRBJ2-4; CDR3aa: CASSLGQINIQYF
v_gene: TRBV30; j_gene: TRBJ2-5; CDR3aa: CAWSVQWETQYF
v_gene: TRBV27; j_gene: TRBJ1-5; CDR3aa: CASSSGGQGFNQPQHF
v_gene: TRBV5-6; j_gene: TRBJ1-5; CDR3aa: CASSLAGEQPQHF
v_gene: TRBV30; j_gene: TRBJ1-1; CDR3aa: CAWSRRGSSTEAFF
v_gene: TRBV18; j_gene: TRBJ2-7; CDR3aa: CASSPLDRVGSYEQYF
v_gene: TRBV4-1; j_gene: TRBJ2-1; CDR3aa: CASSLFLPGQGHYNEQFF
v_gene: TRBV7-9; j_gene: TRBJ2-5; CDR3aa: CASSEIPQGVQETQYF
v_gene: TRBV19; j_gene: TRBJ1-6; CDR3aa: CASSKSSYNSPLHF
v_gene: TRBV7-9; j_gene: TRBJ2-7; CDR3aa: CASSLWEGGLYEQYF
v_gene: TRBV19; j_gene: TRBJ1-3; CDR3aa: CASSRQIGNTIYF
v_gene: TRBV5-1; j_gene: TRBJ2-1; CDR3aa: CASSLDPGVNEQFF
v_gene: TRBV20-1; j_gene: TRBJ2-1; CDR3aa: CSASSGGEQFF
v_gene: TRBV27; j_gene: TRBJ1-2; CDR3aa: CASSPTKPRDSDSTF
v_gene: TRBV24-1; j_gene: TRBJ2-1; CDR3aa: CATRGTSGGNEQFF
v_gene: TRBV10-3; j_gene: TRBJ2-2; CDR3aa: CAISPRPGGPGELFF
v_gene: TRBV6-5; j_gene: TRBJ1-6; CDR3aa: CATLRTQAYNSPLHF
v_gene: TRBV5-8; j_gene: TRBJ1-1; CDR3aa: CASSTDRGRVSEAFF
v_gene: TRBV6-5; j_gene: TRBJ1-5; CDR3aa: CASSVRGSNQPQHF
v_gene: TRBV18; j_gene: TRBJ1-6; CDR3aa: CASSPPPSGGGSPLHF
v_gene: TRBV18; j_gene: TRBJ1-2; CDR3aa: CASSPSGSEGYTF
v_gene: TRBV2; j_gene: TRBJ1-1; CDR3aa: CASSEQGGGTEAFF
v_gene: TRBV6-6; j_gene: TRBJ2-7; CDR3aa: CASRPFTSGNEQYF
v_gene: TRBV3-1/TRBV3-2; j_gene: TRBJ2-3; CDR3aa: CASSQVGGGATDTQYF
v_gene: TRBV11-3; j_gene: TRBJ2-4; CDR3aa: CASSLGYSGGGNIQYF
v_gene: TRBV10-1; j_gene: TRBJ2-1; CDR3aa: CASSRGFEQFF
v_gene: TRBV5-1; j_gene: TRBJ2-1; CDR3aa: CASSTSSGGKYNEQFF
v_gene: TRBV18; j_gene: TRBJ2-7; CDR3aa: CASSSDLYSYEQYF
v_gene: TRBV4-1; j_gene: TRBJ1-3; CDR3aa: CASSQGEGNTIYF
v_gene: TRBV5-1; j_gene: TRBJ1-4; CDR3aa: CASSLVPGDEKLFF
v_gene: TRBV5-6; j_gene: TRBJ1-2; CDR3aa: CASSRTGSANYGYTF
v_gene: TRBV20-1; j_gene: TRBJ2-1; CDR3aa: CSARDRNEQFF
v_gene: TRBV19; j_gene: TRBJ2-3; CDR3aa: CASSSRTSGSGYTQYF
v_gene: TRBV7-3; j_gene: TRBJ2-1; CDR3aa: CASSLEGSRRSYNEQFF
v_gene: TRBV6-5; j_gene: TRBJ1-6; CDR3aa: CASSIGTINSPLHF
v_gene: TRBV18; j_gene: TRBJ1-1; CDR3aa: CASSPGQGGVTEAFF
v_gene: TRBV7-9; j_gene: TRBJ1-2; CDR3aa: CASSPPRDNYGYTF
v_gene: TRBV6-5; j_gene: TRBJ2-7; CDR3aa: CASRPGQGVYEQYF
v_gene: TRBV6-5; j_gene: TRBJ1-1; CDR3aa: CASLREGTNTEAFF
v_gene: TRBV2; j_gene: TRBJ1-2; CDR3aa: CASRTGEDYGYTF
v_gene: TRBV5-1; j_gene: TRBJ1-1; CDR3aa: CASSSQGPVEAFF
v_gene: TRBV9; j_gene: TRBJ1-6; CDR3aa: CASSVAAQKGHFNNSPLHF
v_gene: TRBV24-1; j_gene: TRBJ2-3; CDR3aa: CATSGGLAGGISTDTQYF
v_gene: TRBV2; j_gene: TRBJ1-4; CDR3aa: CASTRGGAGGEKLFF
v_gene: TRBV2; j_gene: TRBJ2-3; CDR3aa: CASSEALSWSGYF
v_gene: TRBV9; j_gene: TRBJ2-7; CDR3aa: CASSVAPQLAGGPYEQYF
v_gene: TRBV12-5; j_gene: TRBJ2-1; CDR3aa: CASGLPPAGGPYNEQFF
v_gene: TRBV18; j_gene: TRBJ1-2; CDR3aa: CASSPDRDRGYTF
v_gene: TRBV2; j_gene: TRBJ2-3; CDR3aa: CASSGTSRTDTQYF
v_gene: TRBV18; j_gene: TRBJ1-2; CDR3aa: CASSPGQGAEGYTF
v_gene: TRBV27; j_gene: TRBJ1-5; CDR3aa: CASSSGQGSNQPQHF
v_gene: TRBV6-6; j_gene: TRBJ2-3; CDR3aa: CASSYQGLAGKDTQYF